Below are 3 T cell receptor beta chains sequenced from a single sample in a study of beta chain features in type 1 diabetes. The entirety of the isolated RNA underwent reverse transcription, so expressed TCRB transcripts were sequenced. Assay used: immunoSEQ multiplex PCR; TCRdb lists only in-frame clones, some missing. The sample yields 810,000 or so clones, roughly 15% seen once. The sequenced material came from naive CD4+ T cells from blood. These receptors were taken from a woman under 30 in good health.

The rearrangement joins TRBV27 to TRBJ2-6; D tentatively reads TRBD1 or TRBD2 (5 bases each). Per the germline V gene, CDR1 is MNHEY and CDR2 is SMNVEV (reference sequence). The CDR3 runs 18 residues. V was trimmed by 4 bases and J by 2 bases, leaving 18 bases between them. Written as DNA, the CDR3 is TGTGCCAGCAGTTCTCCCGCCGGAGGCAGGGCTGGGGCCAACGTCCTGACTTTC. Translating it yields CASSSPAGGRAGANVLTF.

In this sample, this clone turned up a few times. The rearrangement links TRBV9 to TRBJ1-2; tentative D call: TRBD1 (5 bases). The CDR3 is 16 amino acids. CDR1 is SGDLS, CDR2 YYNGEE, per germline. V lost 4 bases and J lost 7, with 23 bases in between. The CDR3 spells CASSKAPGRTSGGYTF. The CDR3 DNA sequence: TGTGCCAGCAGCAAAGCCCCCGGGCGGACATCGGGTGGCTACACCTTC.

This clone has more than one count but fewer than ten. The gene calls are TRBV5-1 and TRBJ2-7, with D possibly being TRBD2 (6 bases). V was cut by 5 bases and J by 1 base, with 13 bases left in between. Germline V gene data show CDR1 as SGHRS and CDR2 as YFSETQ. The CDR3 is 14 amino acids. The CDR3 is CASSRNSGSYEQYF. The DNA of the CDR3 is TGCGCCAGCAGTCGGAATAGCGGATCCTACGAGCAGTACTTC.